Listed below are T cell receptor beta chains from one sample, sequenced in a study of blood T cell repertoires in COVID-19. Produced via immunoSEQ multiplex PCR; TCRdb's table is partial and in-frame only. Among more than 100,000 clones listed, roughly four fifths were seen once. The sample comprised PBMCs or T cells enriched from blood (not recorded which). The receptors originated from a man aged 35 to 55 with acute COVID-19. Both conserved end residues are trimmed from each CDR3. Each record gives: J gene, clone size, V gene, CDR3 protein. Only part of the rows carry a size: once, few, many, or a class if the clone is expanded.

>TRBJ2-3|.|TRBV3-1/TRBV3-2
ASSLVLGLAGEDTQY
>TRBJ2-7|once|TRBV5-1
ASREGQGGGEQY
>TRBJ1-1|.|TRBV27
ASSLSGALGGTEAF
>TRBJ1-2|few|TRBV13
ASSFSGGNYGYT
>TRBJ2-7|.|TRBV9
ASSSRLAGEQY
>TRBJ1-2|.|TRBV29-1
SVGDKNYGYT
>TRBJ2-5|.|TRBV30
AWSESTRETQY
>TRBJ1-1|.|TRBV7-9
ASSLQGATEAF
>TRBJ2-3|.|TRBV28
ASSLATSVLSTDTQY
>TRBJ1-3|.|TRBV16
ASSTTGETGNTIY
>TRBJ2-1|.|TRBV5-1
ASSLDPGLADEQF
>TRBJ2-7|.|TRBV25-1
ASSAHPGTGAYEQY
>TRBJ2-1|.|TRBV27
ASSGTSGTGF
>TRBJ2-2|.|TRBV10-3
AISSGQGGDGELF
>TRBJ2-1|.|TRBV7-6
ASSLASRGVDEQF
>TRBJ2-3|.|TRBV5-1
ASSLASSPVRRDTQY
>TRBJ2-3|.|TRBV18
ASVRGTYTDTQY
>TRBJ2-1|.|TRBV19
ASSIGSGGGYNEQF
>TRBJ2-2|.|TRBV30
AWSQGPSRELF
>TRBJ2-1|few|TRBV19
ASSMDRGVDNEQF